These 3 T cell receptor beta chains were all obtained from the same sample, sequenced in a study of T-cell memory formation after mild COVID-19. TCRdb re-called the 5' RACE reads through MiXCR, storing one row per CDR3 protein. The profile shows just under 550,000 distinct CDR3 sequences, about a fifth of them singletons. Sequencing used PBMCs or a T cell subset sorted from them (not recorded which). Every receptor here comes from an adult woman who had mild COVID-19 (a few samples of this study predate the infection). Cell type and time point are not known.

The rearrangement uses TRBV6-2 or TRBV6-3 and TRBJ2-1; D remains unclear. The CDR3 sequence is 16 residues long. Looked up from germline, CDR1 is MNHEY and CDR2 is SVGEGT. The germline V and J ends were trimmed by 5 bases and 0 bases, with 14 bases remaining between them. CDR3 region: CASSAQRPSSYNEQFF. CDR3 sequence (DNA): TGTGCCAGCAGTGCGCAAAGGCCGAGCTCCTACAATGAGCAGTTCTTC.

This clonotype turned up a few times. V is TRBV6-1 and J is TRBJ2-6; the D is unclear. There are 17 residues in the CDR3. Trimming pared 6 bases from V and 0 bases from J, leaving 15 bases between. CDR1 and CDR2 from the germline V gene are MNHNS and SASEGT. CDR3 loop: CASRAKQSSSGANVLTF. CDR3 nucleotides: TGTGCCAGCAGGGCTAAACAGTCCTCCTCTGGGGCCAACGTCCTGACTTTC.

This clonotype has more than one count but fewer than ten. This rearrangement joins TRBV7-9 to TRBJ2-7, with 10 bases identical to TRBD2. This CDR3 has 14 residues. The V gene end was trimmed by 5 bases and the J gene end by 3 bases; junction bases not matched to a gene: 4. The germline V gene encodes CDR1 SEHNR and CDR2 FQNEAQ (reference sequence). CDR3 bases: TGTGCCAGCAGCCCTAGCGGGGGAGGCTACGAGCAGTACTTC. Amino acid sequence: CASSPSGGGYEQYF.